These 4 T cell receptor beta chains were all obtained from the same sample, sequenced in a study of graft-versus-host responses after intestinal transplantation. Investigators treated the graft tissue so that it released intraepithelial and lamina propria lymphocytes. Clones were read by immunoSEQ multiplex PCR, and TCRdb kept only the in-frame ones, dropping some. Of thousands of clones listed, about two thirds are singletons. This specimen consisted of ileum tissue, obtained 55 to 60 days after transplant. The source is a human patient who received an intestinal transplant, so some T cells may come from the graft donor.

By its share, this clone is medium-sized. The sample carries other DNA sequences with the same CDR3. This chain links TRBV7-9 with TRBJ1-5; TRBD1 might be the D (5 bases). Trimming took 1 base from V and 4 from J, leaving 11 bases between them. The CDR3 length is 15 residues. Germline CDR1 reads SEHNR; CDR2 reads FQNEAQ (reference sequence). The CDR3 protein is CASSLGPGKNQPQHF. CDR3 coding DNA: TGTGCCAGCAGCTTAGGTCCAGGGAAGAATCAGCCCCAGCATTTT.

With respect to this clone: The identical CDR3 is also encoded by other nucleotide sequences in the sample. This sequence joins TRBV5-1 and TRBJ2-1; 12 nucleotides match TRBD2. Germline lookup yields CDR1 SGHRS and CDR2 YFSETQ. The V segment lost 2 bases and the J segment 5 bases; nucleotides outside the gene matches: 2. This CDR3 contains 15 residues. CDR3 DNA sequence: TGCGCCAGCAGCTTCGGACTAGCGGGGCACAATGAGCAGTTCTTC. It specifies CASSFGLAGHNEQFF.

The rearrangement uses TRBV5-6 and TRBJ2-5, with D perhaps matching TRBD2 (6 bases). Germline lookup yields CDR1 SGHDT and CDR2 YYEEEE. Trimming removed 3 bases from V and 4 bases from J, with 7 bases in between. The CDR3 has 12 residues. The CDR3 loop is CASSSGLETQYF. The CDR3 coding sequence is TGTGCCAGCAGCTCGGGACTAGAGACCCAGTACTTC.

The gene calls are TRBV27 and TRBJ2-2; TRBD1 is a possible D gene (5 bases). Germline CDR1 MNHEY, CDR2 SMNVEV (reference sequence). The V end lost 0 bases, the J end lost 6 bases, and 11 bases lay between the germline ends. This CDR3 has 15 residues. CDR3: CASSLSHRWAGELFF. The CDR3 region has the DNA TGTGCCAGCAGTTTATCCCACAGGTGGGCCGGGGAGCTGTTTTTT.